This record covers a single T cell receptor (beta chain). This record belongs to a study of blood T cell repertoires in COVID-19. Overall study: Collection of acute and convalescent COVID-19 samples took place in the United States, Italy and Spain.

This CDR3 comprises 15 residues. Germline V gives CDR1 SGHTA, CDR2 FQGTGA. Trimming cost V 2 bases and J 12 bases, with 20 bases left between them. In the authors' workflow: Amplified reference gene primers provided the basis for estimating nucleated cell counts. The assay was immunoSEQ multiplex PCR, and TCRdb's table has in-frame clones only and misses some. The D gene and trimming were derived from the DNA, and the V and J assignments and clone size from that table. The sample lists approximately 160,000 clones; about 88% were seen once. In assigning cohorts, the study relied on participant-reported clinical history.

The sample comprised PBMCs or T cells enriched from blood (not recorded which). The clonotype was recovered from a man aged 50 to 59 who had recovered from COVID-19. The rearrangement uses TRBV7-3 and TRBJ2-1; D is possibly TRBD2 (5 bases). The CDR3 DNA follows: TGTGCCAGCAGCTTACATGAGGGCCGGTTCTATGGGCAGTTCTTC. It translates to CASSLHEGRFYGQFF.